This TCR beta chain was recovered during a study of T-cell reconstitution after alpha-beta-depleted transplantation in children. Study-wide findings and caveats: The origin of alpha-beta T cells about two months after transplant was reportedly several hundred expanded graft clones. The high TCRbeta diversity at day 60 in some patients came from surviving recipient T cells and thymic progenitors.

The authors prepared the TCRbeta library with unique molecular identifiers. TCRdb reprocessed the PCR reads via MiXCR and lists one record per CDR3 protein. The repertoire holds 610,000 or so distinct CDR3 sequences, with over 20% as singletons. This clonotype was detected only a few times. Its target is unknown. The TCR was taken from a boy in the first two years of life with Wiskott-Aldrich syndrome, due to receive a stem cell transplant. Sequences were derived from PBMCs, sampled before TCRalphabeta/CD19-depleted stem cell transplant.

CDR3 protein: CASGGSEKLFF. The CDR3 nucleotides read TGTGCCAGCGGGGGTAGTGAAAAACTGTTTTTT. The V call is TRBV6-6, the J call TRBJ1-4, with a weak D call TRBD1 (5 bases). Germline lookup yields CDR1 MNHNY and CDR2 SVGAGI (reference sequence). The CDR3 has 11 residues. Trimming cost V 8 bases and J 7 bases, with 8 bases left between them.